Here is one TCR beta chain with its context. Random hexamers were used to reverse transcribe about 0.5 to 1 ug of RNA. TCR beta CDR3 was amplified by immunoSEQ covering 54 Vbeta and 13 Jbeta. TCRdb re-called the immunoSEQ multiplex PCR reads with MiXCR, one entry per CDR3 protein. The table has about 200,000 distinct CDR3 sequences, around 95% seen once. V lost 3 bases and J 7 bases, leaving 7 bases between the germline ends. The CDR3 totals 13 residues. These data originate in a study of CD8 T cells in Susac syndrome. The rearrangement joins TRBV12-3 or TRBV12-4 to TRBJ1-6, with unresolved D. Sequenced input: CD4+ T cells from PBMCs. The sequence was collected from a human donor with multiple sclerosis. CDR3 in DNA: TGTGCCAGCAGTTTTGGGGTGAATTCACCCCTCCACTTT. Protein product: CASSFGVNSPLHF.